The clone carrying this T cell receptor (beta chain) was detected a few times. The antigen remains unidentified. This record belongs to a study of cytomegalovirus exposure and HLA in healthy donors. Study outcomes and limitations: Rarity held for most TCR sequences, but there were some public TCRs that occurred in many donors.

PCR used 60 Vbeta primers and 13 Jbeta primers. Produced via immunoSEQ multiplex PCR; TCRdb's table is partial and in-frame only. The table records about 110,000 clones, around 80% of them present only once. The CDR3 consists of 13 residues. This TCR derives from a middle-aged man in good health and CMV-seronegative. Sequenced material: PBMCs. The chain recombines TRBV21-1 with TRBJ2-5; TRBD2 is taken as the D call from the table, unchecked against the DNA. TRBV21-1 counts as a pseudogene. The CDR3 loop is CASSGRNGYEQYF. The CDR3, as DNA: TGTGCCAGCAGCGGCCGAAACGGGTATGAGCAGTACTTC.